Each of the 2 T cell receptor beta chains below was sequenced from the same sample in a study of metastatic and nonmetastatic thyroid tumors. TCRdb re-processed the PCR reads through MiXCR. The sample lists 28,000 or so clones; 16% were seen once. Nobody among the patients had been given any treatment before thyroid surgery. Sequencing used blood. The receptors originated from a female donor with papillary thyroid cancer or a benign thyroid nodule (not recorded which). Some clones in this sample may be carry-over from other donors' samples.

In this sample, this clone turned up many times. The chain carries TRBV28 and TRBJ2-7; 9 nucleotides agree with TRBD2. Germline V gene lookup returns CDR1 MDHEN and CDR2 SYDVKM. The length of the CDR3 is 15 residues. Trimming cost V 2 bases and J 1 base; bases outside gene matches: 3. The CDR3, as DNA: TGTGCCAGCAGTTTACTGACTAGCGGTTCCTACGAGCAGTACTTC. As protein: CASSLLTSGSYEQYF.

In its sample, this clone was seen once. The genes are TRBV2 and TRBJ1-3; D is possibly TRBD1 (6 bases). With 5 bases removed from V and 0 bases from J, the gap between germline ends came to 14 bases. The CDR3 is 16 amino acids. Germline CDR1 is SNHLY and CDR2 is FYNNEI. The CDR3 here is CASSQDSPNSGNTIYF. In DNA form, the CDR3 reads TGTGCCAGCAGTCAGGACAGTCCGAACTCTGGAAACACCATATATTTT.